This passage covers 5 T cell receptor beta chains from one sample sequenced in a study of cytomegalovirus exposure and HLA in healthy donors. This PCR relied on a set of 60 Vbeta primers and 13 Jbeta primers. Only in-frame clones appear in the TCRdb table, and some are missing; sequencing was by immunoSEQ multiplex PCR. The sample has 110,000 to 150,000 clones, 78% seen once; the top ten hold over 2.5%. The specimen was PBMCs. These receptors were obtained from a male donor in good health and CMV-seronegative.

This rearrangement joins TRBV5-1 to TRBJ2-5; TRBD2 is a possible D gene (7 bases). The J call may be in error: the DNA end matches TRBJ2-7 better. CDR1 is SGHRS and CDR2 is YFSETQ in the germline V gene. The CDR3 loop spans 14 amino acids. The CDR3 sequence is CASSLEGEGYEQYF. For the CDR3, the DNA is TGCGCCAGCAGCTTGGAGGGGGAGGGCTACGAGCAGTACTTC.

The gene calls are TRBV14 and TRBJ2-1, with no clear D. Germline-derived CDR1 and CDR2 are SGHDN and FVKESK. This CDR3 spans 15 amino acids. V lost 0 bases and J lost 3, with 9 bases in between. CDR3 nucleotide sequence: TGTGCCAGCAGCCAAGAAGCACTAATCTACAATGAGCAGTTCTTC. Residues: CASSQEALIYNEQFF.

The V call is TRBV4-1, the J call TRBJ2-5; D may be TRBD1 (5 bases). Trimming pared 1 base from V and 5 bases from J, leaving 14 bases between. The germline V gene has CDR1 MGHRA and CDR2 YSYEKL. CDR3 size: 15 residues. DNA for the CDR3: TGCGCCAGCAGCCAAGTTAGTGGGGCCGAGGAGACCCAGTACTTC. As protein: CASSQVSGAEETQYF.

The chain recombines TRBV27 with TRBJ2-7; 10 bases align to TRBD1. V lost 3 bases, J lost 5 bases, and 10 bases stayed unmatched. The CDR3 is 16 residues long. CDR1 MNHEY and CDR2 SMNVEV come from the germline V gene (reference sequence). The CDR3 spells CASSFLEGQGFHEQYF. In nucleotides, the CDR3 is TGTGCCAGCAGTTTTCTCGAGGGACAGGGGTTCCACGAGCAGTACTTC.

This sequence joins TRBV5-6 and TRBJ2-7, with a possible D match to TRBD1 (6 bases). Trimming pared 0 bases from V and 3 bases from J, leaving 10 bases between. The CDR3 consists of 14 residues. CDR1 and CDR2 (germline): SGHDT, YYEEEE. Here the CDR3 reads CASSLGGGFYEQYF. CDR3 nucleotides: TGTGCCAGCAGCTTGGGAGGGGGTTTCTACGAGCAGTACTTC.